This T cell receptor (beta chain) was captured by sequencing in a study of a mutant IDH1 vaccine in newly diagnosed glioma. Study-wide background: Treated patients, roughly 60% male and around 40% female, averaged roughly 43 years of age. Before enrollment, the patients had been treated with radiotherapy alone, temozolomide alone, or both together. Most of them had received both.

This clone appeared a few times. What it recognizes is unknown. Time point indicated: week 5, during vaccination. With topical imiquimod, each dose of the vaccine consisted of 300 ug of mutant IDH1 20-mer peptide. Method: immunoSEQ multiplex PCR; TCRdb's copy keeps in-frame clones and lacks some. This table has tens of thousands of clones, approximately 80% appearing once. The CDR3 runs to 13 residues. CDR1 SNHLY and CDR2 FYNNEI come from the germline V gene. The V gene lost 6 bases and the J gene lost 9 bases, with 15 bases spanning the gap. V usage is TRBV2 and J usage is TRBJ2-1, with D tentatively TRBD2 (6 bases). This receptor was identified in a man between 40 and 49 years old with glioma. The sample in question was PBMCs, obtained from a glioma patient whose treatment included an IDH1 peptide vaccine. The CDR3 is CASREGRVGEQFF. CDR3 nucleotides: TGTGCCAGCAGGGAGGGCAGGGTCGGTGAGCAGTTCTTC.